This T cell receptor beta chain was captured by sequencing in a study of long-term antiretroviral therapy in people with HIV. Whole-study results and caveats: All time points showed a repertoire dominated by clones expanded before ART.

This CDR3 is built from 16 residues. The J segment lost 4 bases and the V segment lost 3 bases, leaving 9 bases of the junction unmatched. CDR1 and CDR2 (germline): LNHDA, SQIVND (reference sequence). Amounts of about 0.85-10 million cryopreserved PBMC were held in the samples before DNA extraction. Version v3.0 of the immunoSEQ assay was performed at survey level. Sequenced by immunoSEQ multiplex PCR; TCRdb stores in-frame clones only, minus some. The profile covers about 19,000 clones, with approximately 82% appearing a single time and around an eighth taken by the ten largest. On this clone itself: Antigen unknown.

This receptor was obtained from a woman between 50 and 59 years old with HIV. The V and J genes are TRBV19 and TRBJ1-2, with 9 positions matching TRBD1. The input for sequencing was unsorted PBMCs, taken 0.5 years before starting antiretroviral therapy. The CDR3 reads CASSILGTGTIYGYTF. The DNA of the CDR3 is TGTGCCAGTAGTATCTTAGGGACAGGGACCATCTATGGCTACACCTTC. The full variable domain, its missing parts supplied by reference TRBV19 and TRBJ1-2, is DGGITQSPKYLFRKEGQNVTLSCEQNLNHDAMYWYRQDPGQGLRLIYYSQIVNDFQKGDIAEGYSVSREKKESFPLTVTSAQKNPTAFYLCASSILGTGTIYGYTFGSGTRLTVV.